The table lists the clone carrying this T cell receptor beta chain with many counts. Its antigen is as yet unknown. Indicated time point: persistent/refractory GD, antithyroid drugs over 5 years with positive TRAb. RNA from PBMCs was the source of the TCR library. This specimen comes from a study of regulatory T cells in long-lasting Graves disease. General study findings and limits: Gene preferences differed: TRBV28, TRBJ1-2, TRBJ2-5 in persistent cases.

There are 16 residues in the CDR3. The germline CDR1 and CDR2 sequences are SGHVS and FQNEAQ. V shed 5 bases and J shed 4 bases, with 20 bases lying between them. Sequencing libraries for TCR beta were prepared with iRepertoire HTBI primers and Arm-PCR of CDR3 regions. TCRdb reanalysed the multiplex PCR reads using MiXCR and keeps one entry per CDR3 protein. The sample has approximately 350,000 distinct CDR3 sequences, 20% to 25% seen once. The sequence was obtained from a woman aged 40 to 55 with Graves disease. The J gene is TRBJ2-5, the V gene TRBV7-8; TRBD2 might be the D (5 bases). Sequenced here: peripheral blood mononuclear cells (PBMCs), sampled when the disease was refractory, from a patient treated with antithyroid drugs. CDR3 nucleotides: TGTGCCAGCAGCCAGACCCCGTGGCCGGCGGGAGAGACCCAGTACTTC. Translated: CASSQTPWPAGETQYF.